This TCR beta chain comes out of a study of a mutant IDH1 vaccine in newly diagnosed glioma. Study-wide context: Those enrolled had earlier been treated with radiotherapy, temozolomide, or both, mostly both.

The V end lost 0 bases, the J end lost 3 bases, and 12 bases lay between the germline ends. Per germline, CDR1 MNHEY and CDR2 SVGAGI. The CDR3 has 15 residues. Specified time point: baseline, week 1 (first vaccination visit). Described treatment: pre-vaccination baseline after standard-of-care therapy. Sequencing used immunoSEQ multiplex PCR; TCRdb keeps in-frame clones, though not all of them. The repertoire includes 65,000 to 70,000 clones, around four fifths of them detected once, and approximately 4.5% sits in the top ten. Sample: peripheral blood mononuclear cells (PBMCs), taken from a glioma patient treated with radiotherapy, temozolomide or both. The chain employs TRBV6-5 and TRBJ2-7; D is unresolved. This clonotype was sampled from a woman aged 18-29 years with glioma. Some clones in this sample may be carry-over from other donors' samples. The CDR3 DNA follows: TGTGCCAGCAGTTACTCGAGACGGTCGGTCTACGAGCAGTACTTC. It yields the protein CASSYSRRSVYEQYF.